The 26 T cell receptor beta chains given below trace back to one sample, sequenced in a study of cytomegalovirus exposure and HLA in healthy donors. Primers: 60 Vbeta forward and 13 Jbeta reverse. The table came from immunoSEQ multiplex PCR; TCRdb's copy has only in-frame clones and leaves some out. Found here are some 56,000 clones, approximately 80% of them singletons; the top ten hold 2.5% to 3.5%. Sequenced sample: PBMCs. Receptors were obtained from a man aged 45-60 years in good health and CMV-seronegative.

The chain couples TRBV27 to TRBJ2-5; unclear D gene. V was shortened by 6 bases and J by 1 base, with 12 bases between the two germline ends. CDR3 size: 14 residues. CDR1 is MNHEY, CDR2 SMNVEV, per germline (reference sequence). The CDR3 here is CASRPNRFQETQYF. In DNA, the CDR3 is TGTGCCAGCAGGCCGAACAGATTCCAAGAGACCCAGTACTTC.

This clone was observed a single time. This chain uses TRBV7-3 with TRBJ1-5; the match to TRBD1 covers 8 bases. Germline lookup yields CDR1 SGHTA and CDR2 FQGTGA. V was pared by 3 bases and J by 1 base, with 17 bases of the junction left unmatched. This CDR3 spans 20 amino acids. Here the CDR3 reads CASSFIGPKTGGGSNQPQHF. CDR3 in DNA: TGTGCCAGCAGCTTTATTGGACCTAAAACAGGGGGAGGAAGCAATCAGCCCCAGCATTTT.

In this sample, this clone turned up once. The J gene is TRBJ1-1, the V gene TRBV30; D is uncertain. Germline CDR1 and CDR2: GTSNPN and SVGIG (reference sequence). V was pared by 3 bases and J by 0 bases, with 11 bases between. This CDR3 spans 14 amino acids. The CDR3 bases are TGTGCCTGGAGCATGATCGCAGTGAACACTGAAGCTTTCTTT. It is translated as CAWSMIAVNTEAFF.

The rearrangement joins TRBV6-1 to TRBJ2-7, with D possibly TRBD1 on 5 matching bases. Per the germline V gene, CDR1 is MNHNS and CDR2 is SASEGT. The V gene lost 0 bases and the J gene lost 7 bases, with 13 bases spanning the gap. The CDR3 has 14 residues. Written as DNA, the CDR3 is TGTGCCAGCAGTGAAGCTTTGACAGCAGGGGAGCAGTACTTC. This translates into CASSEALTAGEQYF.

The chain recombines TRBV10-1 with TRBJ2-3, with unresolved D. V was clipped by 0 bases and J by 2 bases, with 6 bases between them. This CDR3 comprises 14 residues. The germline gives CDR1 WNHNN, CDR2 SYGVQD (reference sequence). DNA of the CDR3: TGCGCCAGCAGTGAGTCGGCGGTCACAGATACGCAGTATTTT. Translating it yields CASSESAVTDTQYF.

The J gene is TRBJ2-2, the V gene TRBV9; D is possibly TRBD2 (6 bases). CDR1 and CDR2 (germline): SGDLS, YYNGEE. The ends were cut back, 2 bases at V and 5 bases at J, with 16 bases in the middle. The CDR3 totals 16 residues. CDR3 DNA sequence: TGTGCCAGCAGCGTGGGACTTCCCCAGGTGACCGGGGAGCTGTTTTTT. This sequence encodes CASSVGLPQVTGELFF.

The gene calls are TRBV4-2 and TRBJ2-6; D not certain. V lost 2 bases and J lost 0, with 11 bases in between. Germline values: CDR1 LGHNA, CDR2 YNFKEQ. The CDR3 has 17 residues. The CDR3 nucleotides are TGTGCCAGCAGCCAACCCCTGAGTATCTCTGGGGCCAACGTCCTGACTTTC. Residues: CASSQPLSISGANVLTF.

This clone was detected only once. V usage is TRBV25-1 and J usage is TRBJ1-1; D remains ambiguous. Trimming removed 4 bases from V and 11 bases from J, with 14 bases in between. Germline CDR1 reads MGHDK; CDR2 reads SYGVNS. The CDR3 runs to 12 residues. The CDR3 DNA follows: TGTGCCAGCAGTGCCCTGGGGAGGGTCGCTTTCTTT. Translation: CASSALGRVAFF.

The chain is built from TRBV5-4 and TRBJ2-5; tentatively, D is TRBD1 (6 bases). V was trimmed by 4 bases and J by 9 bases, leaving 16 bases between them. Germline V CDR1 and CDR2: SGHNT, YYREEE (reference sequence). The CDR3 runs 13 residues. CDR3 sequence reads: CASSPNDRRAQYF. CDR3 coding DNA: TGTGCCAGCAGCCCAAATGACAGGCGGGCCCAGTACTTC.

This chain connects TRBV6-5 to TRBJ1-1, with 11 bases matching TRBD1. The length of the CDR3 is 14 residues. Germline CDR1 MNHEY, CDR2 SVGAGI. Losses at the gene ends were 4 bases for V and 7 bases for J; bases not matched to a gene: 5. CDR3 coding DNA: TGTGCCAGCAGTTCCGGACAGGGGGCTGTTGAAGCTTTCTTT. Amino acids: CASSSGQGAVEAFF.

This chain joins TRBV5-4 and TRBJ2-7; a weak D match, TRBD1 (5 bases). V shed 2 bases and J shed 7 bases, with 13 bases lying between them. Germline V gene sequence: CDR1 SGHNT, CDR2 YYREEE (reference sequence). The CDR3 is 13 amino acids. The CDR3 nucleotides read TGTGCCAGCAGCTTACCAGGGCTAAGGGAGCAGTACTTC. As protein: CASSLPGLREQYF.

The genes are TRBV10-2 and TRBJ1-5; D unclear. CDR1 and CDR2 from the germline V gene are WSHSY and SAAADI. This CDR3 spans 15 amino acids. The ends were cut back, 2 bases at V and 0 bases at J, with 8 bases in the middle. The CDR3 region has the DNA TGCGCCAGCAGTGAGGGGAGCTATAGCAATCAGCCCCAGCATTTT. Protein: CASSEGSYSNQPQHF.

The DNA for the CDR3 is TGTGCCACCAGCACCGACAGGGGTGGTGGCTACACCTTC. This codes for CATSTDRGGGYTF. The V and J genes are TRBV15 and TRBJ1-2; 8 bases agree with TRBD1. CDR3 size: 13 residues. Germline assignment: CDR1 LNHNV and CDR2 YYDKDF (reference sequence). J was trimmed by 7 bases and V by 4 bases; bases with no gene match: 5.

The rearrangement links TRBV2 to TRBJ2-3, with 10 bases fitting TRBD2. The CDR3 sequence is 18 residues long. Per the germline V gene, CDR1 is SNHLY and CDR2 is FYNNEI. J gave up 0 bases and V 0 bases, and 6 bases lay outside the gene matches. The CDR3 loop reads CASSEALAGVWSTDTQYF. The CDR3 nucleotides are TGTGCCAGCAGTGAAGCCCTAGCGGGGGTTTGGAGCACAGATACGCAGTATTTT.

As to this clone: Mismatch with germline at one junction end may stem from a read error. The rearrangement joins TRBV6-5 to TRBJ2-3, with a tentative D call TRBD2 (5 bases). Per germline, CDR1 MNHEY and CDR2 SVGAGI. The CDR3 loop spans 14 amino acids. The CDR3, as DNA: TGTGCCAGCAGGTACTCGATAGGGAGAGATACGCAGTATTTT. Amino acid sequence: CASRYSIGRDTQYF.

The chain links TRBV27 to TRBJ2-2; TRBD1 agrees at 8 bases. The CDR3 is 16 residues long. J gave up 1 base and V 6 bases, and 7 bases lay outside the gene matches. Germline-derived CDR1 and CDR2 are MNHEY and SMNVEV (reference sequence). The DNA of the CDR3 is TGTGCCAGCAGGGTCGGCGGGACAGGGAACACCGGGGAGCTGTTTTTT. Residues: CASRVGGTGNTGELFF.

The chain has TRBV21-1 and TRBJ2-2; the DNA was not used to check the table's D call, TRBD1. TRBV21-1 represents a pseudogene. The CDR3 runs to 16 residues. CDR3 sequence: CASSLSRDRGPGELFF. The CDR3, as DNA: TGTGCCAGCAGCCTCTCCCGGGACAGGGGGCCCGGGGAGCTGTTTTTT.

The V and J genes are TRBV7-3 and TRBJ2-7; 9 positions match TRBD1. Per the germline V gene, CDR1 is SGHTA and CDR2 is FQGTGA. CDR3 size: 20 residues. J lost 2 bases, V lost 0 bases, and 17 bases had no gene match. The CDR3 bases are TGTGCCAGCAGCTTAACGCAGGACAGGGGATCCCCCCCGAAAACCTACGAGCAGTACTTC. Amino acid sequence: CASSLTQDRGSPPKTYEQYF. The full variable domain, with the rest looked up from reference TRBV7-3 and TRBJ2-7, is GAGVSQTPSNKVTEKGKYVELRCDPISGHTALYWYRQSLGQGPEFLIYFQGTGAADDSGLPNDRFFAVRPEGSVSTLKIQRTERGDSAVYLCASSLTQDRGSPPKTYEQYFGPGTRLTVT.

The V and J genes are TRBV6-5 and TRBJ2-7; TRBD1 aligns across 10 bases. Germline V gives CDR1 MNHEY, CDR2 SVGAGI. This CDR3 comprises 14 residues. V lost 7 bases to trimming and J lost 4 bases; unmatched junction nucleotides: 7. CDR3 sequence: CASKEGQGSYEQYF. The CDR3 DNA sequence: TGTGCCAGCAAAGAGGGACAGGGGTCGTACGAGCAGTACTTC.

The chain employs TRBV7-6 and TRBJ1-6, with D possibly being TRBD1 (6 bases). Trimming cost V 1 base and J 6 bases, with 7 bases left between them. The CDR3 is 14 residues long. Germline V gene sequence: CDR1 SGHVS, CDR2 FNYEAQ. CDR3 DNA: TGTGCCAGCAGCTTAGGGACAGCTAATTCACCCCTCCACTTT. Translation gives CASSLGTANSPLHF.

V is TRBV9 and J is TRBJ1-1; no clear D gene. Germline CDR1 reads SGDLS; CDR2 reads YYNGEE. This CDR3 comprises 16 residues. Trimming shortened V by 1 base and J by 0 bases, and 13 bases separated the two germline ends. The CDR3 sequence: CASSVRAAAMNTEAFF. The CDR3, as DNA: TGTGCCAGCAGCGTAAGAGCGGCAGCCATGAACACTGAAGCTTTCTTT. Full variable domain (rest looked up from reference TRBV9 and TRBJ1-1): DSGVTQTPKHLITATGQRVTLRCSPRSGDLSVYWYQQSLDQGLQFLIQYYNGEERAKGNILERFSAQQFPDLHSELNLSSLELGDSALYFCASSVRAAAMNTEAFFGQGTRLTVV.

The chain employs TRBV13 and TRBJ2-7; weak D call: TRBD2 (5 bases). Germline V gives CDR1 PRHDT, CDR2 FYEKMQ (reference sequence). V gave up 5 bases and J gave up 1 base, with 12 bases separating them. The CDR3 runs to 14 residues. The DNA of the CDR3 is TGTGCCAGCAGCCCCCCGGACTTATCCTACGAGCAGTACTTC. This gives the protein CASSPPDLSYEQYF.

CDR3 nucleotide sequence: TGTGCCAGCAGCTTAGTCGCCAGACTCGGCGGGGGGGCCTACGAGCAGTACTTC. Its translation is CASSLVARLGGGAYEQYF. The chain recombines TRBV7-2 with TRBJ2-7; the match to TRBD2 covers 9 bases. CDR1 SGHTA and CDR2 FQGNSA come from the germline V gene. V lost 1 base, J lost 2 bases, and 12 bases stayed unmatched. The CDR3 is 18 residues long.

The chain recombines TRBV28 with TRBJ1-3, with TRBD1 as a possible D gene (5 bases). V was shortened by 6 bases and J by 2 bases, with 17 bases between the two germline ends. CDR1 and CDR2 from the germline V gene are MDHEN and SYDVKM. This CDR3 spans 16 amino acids. DNA of the CDR3: TGTGCCAGCAGCCCTGGAGGGGTCCAGGCTGGAAACACCATATATTTT. Its translation: CASSPGGVQAGNTIYF.

V usage is TRBV6-5 and J usage is TRBJ1-5; unclear D gene. The germline gives CDR1 MNHEY, CDR2 SVGAGI. V lost 3 bases to trimming and J lost 6 bases, with 9 bases between them. CDR3 length: 13 amino acids. This chain's CDR3 is CASSYGLGQPQHF. The CDR3 DNA follows: TGTGCCAGCAGTTATGGGCTTGGTCAGCCCCAGCATTTT.

The chain uses TRBV19 and TRBJ2-7, with 8 nucleotides matching TRBD2. Germline V CDR1 and CDR2: LNHDA, SQIVND (reference sequence). CDR3 length equals 13 residues. Trimming cost V 5 bases and J 2 bases; bases outside gene matches: 2. As DNA, the CDR3 is TGTGCCAGTAGTCCCGGGGGGGCCTACGAGCAGTACTTC. This translates into CASSPGGAYEQYF.